These 9 T cell receptor beta chains came from one sample sequenced in a study of blood T cell repertoires in COVID-19. Measured with immunoSEQ multiplex PCR; TCRdb has only the in-frame clones, and not every one. The sample consists of about 160,000 clones, over 85% of them appearing once. Sequencing was carried out using peripheral blood. These receptors were collected from a woman between 50 and 59 years old with acute or convalescent COVID-19.

The rearrangement links TRBV7-9 to TRBJ1-2; D is unresolved. The CDR3 consists of 14 residues. The germline gives CDR1 SEHNR, CDR2 FQNEAQ (reference sequence). Trimming removed 1 base at V and 8 bases at J, with 14 bases between. CDR3 loop: CASSLESVRFGYTF. CDR3 sequence (DNA): TGTGCCAGCAGCTTAGAGTCAGTGAGGTTCGGCTACACCTTC.

This clone showed up just once. The chain uses TRBV4-3 and TRBJ2-1; perhaps TRBD2 as D (6 bases). Trimming removed 2 bases from V and 3 bases from J, with 11 bases in between. Germline CDR1 is LGHNA and CDR2 is YSLEER. This CDR3 comprises 15 residues. In DNA form, the CDR3 reads TGCGCCAGCAGCCAAACCCGGGACTTCTACAATGAGCAGTTCTTC. This sequence encodes CASSQTRDFYNEQFF.

The CDR3 sequence: CASSTGQAMNTEAFF. CDR3 DNA: TGTGCCAGTAGTACGGGACAAGCCATGAACACTGAAGCTTTCTTT. The V gene is TRBV19, the J gene TRBJ1-1; a possible D gene is TRBD1 (6 bases). V was cut by 4 bases and J by 0 bases, with 12 bases left in between. Per the germline V gene, CDR1 is LNHDA and CDR2 is SQIVND (reference sequence). The CDR3 has 15 amino acids.

This clone has more than one count but fewer than ten. The V and J genes are TRBV30 and TRBJ1-6; D uncertain. Trimming stripped 4 bases from V and 6 bases from J, with 13 bases between. Germline V gives CDR1 GTSNPN, CDR2 SVGIG (reference sequence). This CDR3 region has 14 residues. The CDR3 region is CAWKTGSLNSPLHF. DNA for the CDR3: TGTGCCTGGAAGACCGGGTCTCTTAATTCACCCCTCCACTTT. Using reference TRBV30 and TRBJ1-6 for the parts outside the CDR3, the full variable domain is SQTIHQWPATLVQPVGSPLSLECTVEGTSNPNLYWYRQAAGRGLQLLFYSVGIGQISSEVPQNLSASRPQDRQFILSSKKLLLSDSGFYLCAWKTGSLNSPLHFGNGTRLTVT.

CDR3 sequence reads: CASSLSVTGGVSYGYTF. The CDR3, as DNA: TGTGCCAGCAGCTTATCCGTTACAGGGGGGGTGTCCTATGGCTACACCTTC. This rearrangement joins TRBV7-2 to TRBJ1-2; 8 bases align to TRBD1. Germline-derived CDR1 and CDR2 are SGHTA and FQGNSA. V lost 2 bases and J lost 4; bases outside the gene matches: 12. The CDR3 sequence is 17 residues long.

This chain joins TRBV19 and TRBJ1-1, with D perhaps TRBD1 (5 bases). Germline-derived CDR1 and CDR2 are LNHDA and SQIVND (reference sequence). The CDR3 spans 13 residues. V was clipped by 3 bases and J by 8 bases, with 13 bases between them. The CDR3: CASSIRGSREAFF. As DNA, the CDR3 is TGTGCCAGTAGTATCCGGGGGTCCAGGGAAGCTTTCTTT.

The chain couples TRBV27 to TRBJ1-6, with 9 bases aligning to TRBD1. The ends lost 6 bases at V and 5 bases at J; junction bases unmatched: 11. CDR1 and CDR2 from the germline V gene are MNHEY and SMNVEV (reference sequence). The CDR3 length is 17 residues. This CDR3 is CASSPWTGEGDNSPLHF. DNA for the CDR3: TGTGCCAGCAGCCCTTGGACAGGGGAGGGTGATAATTCACCCCTCCACTTT.

The chain combines TRBV6-5 with TRBJ1-4, with D tentatively TRBD1 (5 bases). The length of the CDR3 is 13 residues. Germline lookup yields CDR1 MNHEY and CDR2 SVGAGI. The V end lost 4 bases, the J end lost 6 bases, and 9 bases lay between the germline ends. CDR3: CASSWGVDEKLFF. As DNA, the CDR3 is TGTGCCAGCAGTTGGGGGGTTGATGAAAAACTGTTTTTT.

The chain has TRBV10-3 and TRBJ2-2, with 7 positions matching TRBD1. Germline CDR1 and CDR2: ENHRY and SYGVKD. With V trimmed by 3 bases and J by 5 bases, 6 bases remained unmatched. The CDR3 has 15 amino acids. The CDR3 sequence is CAISDNRGPTGELFF. DNA for the CDR3: TGTGCCATCAGTGATAACAGGGGTCCTACCGGGGAGCTGTTTTTT.